Presented here are 27 T cell receptor beta chains from one specimen sequenced in a study of STAT3 mutations in large granular lymphocyte leukemia. Points from the study as a whole: Every T-cell large granular lymphocyte leukemia patient had at least one immunodominant TCR beta clonotype.

These receptors' targets are unknown. The method was immunoSEQ multiplex PCR; TCRdb's version includes in-frame clones alone and lacks a portion of them. The sample consists of a few thousand clones, about 40% of them appearing once. Sequenced sample: peripheral blood mononuclear cells. These receptors all come from a middle-aged man with T-cell large granular lymphocyte leukemia. Some clones in this sample may be carry-over from other donors' samples.

This clone was counted only a few times. The gene calls are TRBV7-3 and TRBJ2-7; 9 nucleotides match TRBD2. This CDR3 comprises 16 residues. With 5 bases clipped from V and 5 bases from J, the junction kept 13 bases outside the gene matches. Germline CDR1 and CDR2: SGHTA and FQGTGA. This chain's CDR3 is CASSPHPSGRYDEQYF. The DNA for the CDR3 is TGTGCCAGCAGCCCCCATCCAAGCGGGAGGTATGACGAGCAGTACTTC.

This clone was seen more than once but under ten times. In DNA form, the CDR3 reads TGTGCCAGCACGGGACAACTGGACGGAAACACCATATATTTT. This codes for CASTGQLDGNTIYF. This chain connects TRBV6-6 to TRBJ1-3; D might be TRBD1 (6 bases). V was cut by 7 bases and J by 4 bases, with 14 bases left in between. Germline CDR1 and CDR2: MNHNY and SVGAGI (reference sequence). The CDR3 consists of 14 residues.

By proportion, this clone is medium-sized. The chain recombines TRBV4-2 with TRBJ2-1; D is undetermined. Trimming shortened V by 3 bases and J by 5 bases, and 5 bases separated the two germline ends. The CDR3 extends over 12 amino acids. Germline V gene lookup returns CDR1 LGHNA and CDR2 YNFKEQ. The CDR3, as DNA: TGTGCCAGCAGCCATAGGGACAATGAGCAGTTCTTC. Its protein is CASSHRDNEQFF.

The rearrangement links TRBV27 to TRBJ2-7; the D is unclear. The CDR3 totals 13 residues. V lost 7 bases to trimming and J lost 0 bases, with 10 bases between them. Per germline, CDR1 MNHEY and CDR2 SMNVEV (reference sequence). The CDR3, as DNA: TGTGCCAGCAAAAGGAGCAGCTCCTACGAGCAGTACTTC. Translated: CASKRSSSYEQYF.

This clone was recorded once. The chain links TRBV7-9 to TRBJ2-7; 13 nucleotides line up with TRBD2. The J segment lost 3 bases and the V segment lost 5 bases, leaving 4 bases of the junction unmatched. The germline V gene encodes CDR1 SEHNR and CDR2 FQNEAQ (reference sequence). This CDR3 contains 15 residues. The CDR3 protein is CASSPRLAGGYEQYF. CDR3 nucleotides: TGTGCCAGCAGCCCACGACTAGCGGGGGGCTACGAGCAGTACTTC.

This clone ranks as medium-sized. The chain has TRBV4-2 and TRBJ1-1; D gene ambiguous. The CDR3 spans 14 residues. V was pared by 0 bases and J by 6 bases, with 11 bases between. Germline CDR1 and CDR2: LGHNA and YNFKEQ. This CDR3 reads CASSQDLRAAEAFF. CDR3 coding DNA: TGTGCCAGCAGCCAAGATTTGAGGGCCGCTGAAGCTTTCTTT.

This clone was observed a handful of times. The J gene is TRBJ2-7, the V gene TRBV6-5, with TRBD1 matching over 10 bases. The CDR3 extends over 13 amino acids. The trim removed 6 bases at V and 5 bases at J, leaving 4 bases unmatched. Per germline, CDR1 MNHEY and CDR2 SVGAGI. The CDR3 loop is CASRGQGVDEQYF. The CDR3 nucleotides read TGTGCCAGCAGAGGACAGGGGGTGGACGAGCAGTACTTC.

The J gene is TRBJ2-7, the V gene TRBV7-9; D possibly corresponds to TRBD2 (7 bases). Germline CDR1 reads SEHNR; CDR2 reads FQNEAQ (reference sequence). Trimming pared 7 bases from V and 4 bases from J, leaving 20 bases between. The CDR3 consists of 15 residues. In DNA form, the CDR3 reads TGTGCCAGCAACTGGGGGGGCACACCGGGATACGAGCAGTACTTC. Amino acids: CASNWGGTPGYEQYF.

This clone occurred once. The chain has TRBV5-1 and TRBJ1-4, with 10 bases identical to TRBD1. Germline lookup yields CDR1 SGHRS and CDR2 YFSETQ. J lost 5 bases, V lost 6 bases, and 10 bases had no gene match. CDR3 length equals 16 residues. The chain's CDR3 is CASNPGQGTPNEKLFF. CDR3 coding DNA: TGCGCCAGCAATCCGGGACAGGGGACTCCGAATGAAAAACTGTTTTTT.

This chain uses TRBV6-5 with TRBJ2-1; no clear D gene. The CDR3 totals 15 residues. V was clipped by 6 bases and J by 0 bases, with 12 bases between them. Looked up from germline, CDR1 is MNHEY and CDR2 is SVGAGI. The CDR3 DNA is TGTGCCAGCAGGATGACTTCGAGCTCCTACAATGAGCAGTTCTTC. The encoded protein is CASRMTSSSYNEQFF.

V usage is TRBV5-6 and J usage is TRBJ1-5; D is undetermined. V was cut by 4 bases and J by 0 bases, with 11 bases left in between. This CDR3 comprises 15 residues. Germline V gene lookup returns CDR1 SGHDT and CDR2 YYEEEE. The CDR3 reads CASSTTHNSNQPQHF. As DNA, the CDR3 is TGTGCCAGCAGCACCACCCACAATAGCAATCAGCCCCAGCATTTT.

V usage is TRBV18 and J usage is TRBJ1-1; 8 bases agree with TRBD1. J was trimmed by 1 base and V by 3 bases; bases with no gene match: 1. The CDR3 is 14 residues long. From germline, CDR1 is KGHSH and CDR2 LQKENI. The CDR3 sequence is CASSPGQGNTEAFF. DNA for the CDR3: TGTGCCAGCTCACCCGGACAGGGGAACACTGAAGCTTTCTTT.

The CDR3 spells CASRPGTNVYEQYF. The CDR3, as DNA: TGTGCCAGCAGACCCGGGACTAACGTCTACGAGCAGTACTTC. V usage is TRBV6-6 and J usage is TRBJ2-7, with 7 positions matching TRBD2. The CDR3 consists of 14 residues. The V segment lost 6 bases and the J segment 3 bases; nucleotides outside the gene matches: 8. Per germline, CDR1 MNHNY and CDR2 SVGAGI (reference sequence).

V and J are TRBV18 and TRBJ1-2; D is unresolved. The germline V and J ends were trimmed by 2 bases and 4 bases, with 11 bases remaining between them. This CDR3 contains 14 residues. The germline gives CDR1 KGHSH, CDR2 LQKENI. The chain's CDR3 is CASSPSQAGYGYTF. The DNA for the CDR3 is TGTGCCAGCTCACCATCTCAGGCGGGCTATGGCTACACCTTC.

This chain uses TRBV30 with TRBJ1-1, with 8 positions matching TRBD1. The V segment lost 3 bases and the J segment 4 bases; nucleotides outside the gene matches: 10. Germline CDR1 and CDR2: GTSNPN and SVGIG (reference sequence). The CDR3 is made up of 15 amino acids. CDR3 sequence (DNA): TGTGCCTGGAGCCACCAAGACAGGGGCGCCACTGAAGCTTTCTTT. Its protein product is CAWSHQDRGATEAFF. Filled out from reference TRBV30 and TRBJ1-1, the complete variable domain reads SQTIHQWPATLVQPVGSPLSLECTVEGTSNPNLYWYRQAAGRGLQLLFYSVGIGQISSEVPQNLSASRPQDRQFILSSKKLLLSDSGFYLCAWSHQDRGATEAFFGQGTRLTVV.

The rearrangement uses TRBV13 and TRBJ1-5; unclear D gene. The V gene's germline CDR1 is PRHDT and CDR2 FYEKMQ (reference sequence). The CDR3 spans 13 residues. V lost 2 bases and J 4 bases, leaving 6 bases between the germline ends. CDR3 amino acids: CASSLSRNQPQHF. The CDR3, as DNA: TGTGCCAGCAGCTTAAGCAGGAATCAGCCCCAGCATTTT.

This chain connects TRBV5-1 to TRBJ2-7; the D gene is possibly TRBD2 (6 bases). Trimming stripped 0 bases from V and 6 bases from J, with 13 bases between. This CDR3 has 14 amino acids. Germline V gives CDR1 SGHRS, CDR2 YFSETQ. CDR3 sequence: CASSLVSGVGEQYF. For the CDR3, the DNA is TGCGCCAGCAGCTTGGTGTCGGGAGTGGGCGAGCAGTACTTC. The full variable domain, rest sourced from reference TRBV5-1 and TRBJ2-7, is KAGVTQTPRYLIKTRGQQVTLSCSPISGHRSVSWYQQTPGQGLQFLFEYFSETQRNKGNFPGRFSGRQFSNSRSEMNVSTLELGDSALYLCASSLVSGVGEQYFGPGTRLTVT.

This clone was observed a handful of times. This chain joins TRBV9 and TRBJ1-3; D is perhaps TRBD1 (6 bases). Germline CDR1 SGDLS, CDR2 YYNGEE. The ends were cut back, 4 bases at V and 5 bases at J, with 13 bases in the middle. CDR3 length: 14 residues. CDR3 in DNA: TGTGCCAGCAGCACAACAGGGACTAGAAACACCATATATTTT. It yields the protein CASSTTGTRNTIYF.

In nucleotides, the CDR3 is TGTGCCAGCAGTTACACGGAGGAGTACGAGCAGTACTTC. Protein sequence: CASSYTEEYEQYF. This rearrangement joins TRBV6-5 to TRBJ2-7, with D possibly being TRBD2 (5 bases). V lost 2 bases, J lost 4 bases, and 9 bases lay in between. The germline V gene encodes CDR1 MNHEY and CDR2 SVGAGI. The length of the CDR3 is 13 residues.

This rearrangement joins TRBV7-9 to TRBJ1-3; D gene unclear. V was shortened by 5 bases and J by 0 bases, with 11 bases between the two germline ends. Looked up from germline, CDR1 is SEHNR and CDR2 is FQNEAQ (reference sequence). The CDR3 is 15 residues long. The CDR3 loop reads CASSPHGSSGNTIYF. The CDR3 DNA sequence: TGTGCCAGCAGCCCCCACGGGAGCTCTGGAAACACCATATATTTT.

By its share, this clone is medium-sized. The chain joins TRBV28 to TRBJ1-5; D unclear. Trimming took off 2 bases at V and 0 bases at J, with 8 bases between the two ends. Germline values: CDR1 MDHEN, CDR2 SYDVKM. The CDR3 has 15 amino acids. The CDR3 sequence: CASSLIQGSNQPQHF. CDR3 DNA sequence: TGTGCCAGCAGTTTAATACAAGGTAGCAATCAGCCCCAGCATTTT.

The sample holds a few counts of this clone. The chain has TRBV10-3 and TRBJ2-7; no firm D call. V gave up 2 bases and J gave up 2 bases, with 7 bases separating them. This CDR3 spans 13 amino acids. The germline CDR1 and CDR2 sequences are ENHRY and SYGVKD. CDR3 amino acids: CAISEDQTYEQYF. CDR3 sequence (DNA): TGTGCCATCAGTGAGGACCAAACCTACGAGCAGTACTTC.

The V gene is TRBV5-8, the J gene TRBJ1-2; no clear D gene. Germline CDR1 reads SGHTS; CDR2 reads YDEGEE. CDR3 length: 13 residues. The germline V and J ends were trimmed by 2 bases and 6 bases, with 11 bases remaining between them. CDR3 in amino acids: CASSFTERNGYTF. CDR3 bases: TGTGCCAGCAGCTTCACTGAGAGAAATGGCTACACCTTC.

This clone was observed a few times. The chain combines TRBV29-1 with TRBJ1-6, with no clear D. Germline V CDR1 and CDR2: SQVTM, ANQGSEA. This CDR3 comprises 10 residues. The V end was cut by 3 bases, the J end by 10 bases, with 4 bases between. CDR3 loop: CSVDGSPLHF. Here the CDR3 DNA reads TGCAGCGTTGACGGGTCACCCCTCCACTTT. The entire variable domain, with the rest obtained from reference TRBV29-1 and TRBJ1-6, is as follows: SAVISQKPSRDICQRGTSLTIQCQVDSQVTMMFWYRQQPGQSLTLIATANQGSEATYESGFVIDKFPISRPNLTFSTLTVSNMSPEDSSIYLCSVDGSPLHFGNGTRLTVT.

This clone appeared a few times. The chain recombines TRBV29-1 with TRBJ2-7; TRBD2 aligns across 13 bases. V lost 4 bases, J lost 0 bases, and 3 bases stayed unmatched. Germline V gene lookup returns CDR1 SQVTM and CDR2 ANQGSEA. This CDR3 comprises 15 residues. For the CDR3, the DNA is TGCAGCGTTGCCGGACTAGCGGGAGCCTCCTACGAGCAGTACTTC. Translated, it gives CSVAGLAGASYEQYF.

J is TRBJ2-7 and V is TRBV28, with D hard to call. The ends were cut back, 3 bases at V and 5 bases at J, with 8 bases in the middle. CDR3 length: 12 residues. The germline V gene encodes CDR1 MDHEN and CDR2 SYDVKM. The CDR3 reads CASSFRVDEQYF. The CDR3 region has the DNA TGTGCCAGCAGTTTCCGGGTCGACGAGCAGTACTTC. Combining the CDR3 with reference TRBV28 and TRBJ2-7 gives the whole variable domain DVKVTQSSRYLVKRTGEKVFLECVQDMDHENMFWYRQDPGLGLRLIYFSYDVKMKEKGDIPEGYSVSREKKERFSLILESASTNQTSMYLCASSFRVDEQYFGPGTRLTVT.

Within the sample, this clone is medium-sized. The chain couples TRBV5-8 to TRBJ2-3; D is unclear. The CDR3 has 11 residues. From germline, CDR1 is SGHTS and CDR2 YDEGEE. V was pared by 4 bases and J by 10 bases, with 10 bases between. This CDR3 reads CASSRTPAQYF. The CDR3 DNA reads as TGTGCCAGCAGCAGGACCCCTGCGCAGTATTTT.